Below, 27 T cell receptor beta chains from the same sample are listed, as sequenced in a study of Graves' ophthalmopathy and Graves' hyperthyroidism (dated by TCRdb to about 2018). TCRdb lists the instrument as Illumina HiSeq 2000. For repertoire sequencing, TCR beta CDR3 regions were amplified from RNA transcripts. A first-round RT-PCR used HTBI primers with the Qiagen OneStep RT-PCR kit, followed by a second-round multiplex PCR, size selection and purification. In-frame beta chains were kept once TCRdb had trimmed the public reads at Q25 with fastp and called clones with MiXCR. Merged by CDR3 protein, the rows form single entries marked with the most common genes and DNA. The sample table lists over a million distinct CDR3 sequences, about 38% of them with a count of one. The ten largest clones capture around 10% of the sample. Input material: peripheral blood or thyroid tissue (not recorded which). The receptor set was obtained from an adult man with Graves' hyperthyroidism.

This clonotype has just a few counts. The genes are TRBV11-3 and TRBJ2-2, with 7 bases aligning to TRBD2. V was clipped by 3 bases and J by 5 bases; unmatched bases: 6. Germline V gives CDR1 SGHNT, CDR2 YENEEA. CDR3 size: 15 residues. The CDR3 loop reads CASSFRLGGTGELFF. CDR3 sequence (DNA): TGTGCCAGCAGCTTCCGTTTGGGGGGGACCGGGGAGCTGTTTTTT.

This clonotype has just a few counts. DNA for the CDR3: TGTGCCAGCAGCTTAGAGGACAGGAGGCATCAGCCCCAGCATTTT. It specifies CASSLEDRRHQPQHF. The V call is TRBV7-8, the J call TRBJ1-5; 7 bases fit TRBD1. The CDR3 spans 15 residues. V was clipped by 1 base and J by 5 bases; unmatched bases: 5. CDR1 and CDR2 from the germline V gene are SGHVS and FQNEAQ.

This chain joins TRBV2 and TRBJ2-7, with 9 positions matching TRBD1. V was pared by 5 bases and J by 7 bases, with 15 bases of the junction left unmatched. Germline-derived CDR1 and CDR2 are SNHLY and FYNNEI. The CDR3 loop spans 16 amino acids. The CDR3 loop reads CASSIDRDRVFFEQYF. The CDR3 coding sequence is TGTGCCAGCAGTATCGACCGGGACAGGGTTTTTTTTGAGCAGTACTTC.

The chain joins TRBV10-2 to TRBJ2-7; possibly TRBD1 for D (6 bases). The CDR3 contains 15 residues. Germline assignment: CDR1 WSHSY and CDR2 SAAADI. Trimming pared 4 bases from V and 0 bases from J, leaving 13 bases between. CDR3 sequence reads: CASSGPGTISYEQYF. The CDR3, as DNA: TGCGCCAGCAGTGGGCCCGGGACAATCTCCTACGAGCAGTACTTC.

V is TRBV7-2 and J is TRBJ2-7; TRBD1 agrees at 7 bases. V lost 2 bases, J lost 0 bases, and 7 bases stayed unmatched. The CDR3 runs 16 residues. Germline V gives CDR1 SGHTA, CDR2 FQGNSA. The CDR3 loop is CASSLPNRGGSYEQYF. CDR3 sequence (DNA): TGTGCCAGCAGCTTACCTAACAGGGGTGGCTCCTACGAGCAGTACTTC.

This clonotype was seen a few times. A much larger clonotype is one base distant, so this may be a read error. This chain joins TRBV6-6 and TRBJ2-6; D may be TRBD2 (6 bases). Germline V gives CDR1 MNHNY, CDR2 SVGAGI (reference sequence). The CDR3 is 16 residues long. The CDR3 DNA follows: TGTGTCAGCCGCCCAGGGAGGTACTCTGGGGCCAACGTCCTGACTTTC. Translated, it gives CVSRPGRYSGANVLTF.

This clonotype has at least ten counts. The rearrangement links TRBV4-2 to TRBJ1-5; 8 nucleotides line up with TRBD1. Trimming cost V 3 bases and J 1 base; bases outside gene matches: 2. This CDR3 is built from 15 residues. Germline V lookup: CDR1 LGHNA, CDR2 YNFKEQ. The CDR3 DNA sequence: TGTGCCAGCAGCCAGGACAGGGCGAGCAATCAGCCCCAGCATTTT. Protein sequence: CASSQDRASNQPQHF.

The rearrangement joins TRBV13 to TRBJ1-4; D is unclear. The germline V and J ends were trimmed by 0 bases and 8 bases, with 10 bases remaining between them. Germline values: CDR1 PRHDT, CDR2 FYEKMQ (reference sequence). This CDR3 is built from 14 residues. The CDR3, as DNA: TGTGCCAGCAGCTTAGGCCTTGCGGGAGAAAAACTGTTTTTT. It yields the protein CASSLGLAGEKLFF. The full variable domain, rest sourced from reference TRBV13 and TRBJ1-4, is AAGVIQSPRHLIKEKRETATLKCYPIPRHDTVYWYQQGPGQDPQFLISFYEKMQSDKGSIPDRFSAQQFSDYHSELNMSSLELGDSALYFCASSLGLAGEKLFFGSGTQLSVL.

This sequence joins TRBV10-2 and TRBJ1-6; TRBD1 agrees at 10 bases. The ends lost 6 bases at V and 10 bases at J; junction bases unmatched: 3. The CDR3 consists of 13 residues. The germline V gene encodes CDR1 WSHSY and CDR2 SAAADI. CDR3 protein: CASSADRGSPLHF. In DNA, the CDR3 is TGCGCCAGCAGCGCGGACAGGGGGTCACCCCTCCACTTT.

The CDR3 is CSVHGTGSSGNTIYF. The CDR3 coding sequence is TGCAGCGTACACGGGACAGGGAGCTCTGGAAACACCATATATTTT. The chain is built from TRBV29-1 and TRBJ1-3, with 9 bases lining up with TRBD1. The germline gives CDR1 SQVTM, CDR2 ANQGSEA. The trim removed 6 bases at V and 0 bases at J, leaving 6 bases unmatched. The CDR3 sequence is 15 residues long.

The chain links TRBV2 to TRBJ1-2, with D possibly matching TRBD1 (5 bases). V was shortened by 4 bases and J by 8 bases, with 20 bases between the two germline ends. This CDR3 is built from 15 residues. The germline gives CDR1 SNHLY, CDR2 FYNNEI. CDR3 in amino acids: CASSGPSGVGWGYTF. Written as DNA, the CDR3 is TGTGCCAGCAGTGGGCCCTCGGGGGTCGGATGGGGCTACACCTTC.

This clonotype was observed once. This sequence joins TRBV7-9 and TRBJ1-1; D not certain. Germline CDR1 reads SEHNR; CDR2 reads FQNEAQ (reference sequence). Trimming shortened V by 4 bases and J by 3 bases, and 12 bases separated the two germline ends. The CDR3 length is 14 residues. The CDR3 spells CASSSFIGHTEAFF. For the CDR3, the DNA is TGTGCCAGCAGCTCTTTTATAGGGCACACTGAAGCTTTCTTT.

This clonotype was observed at least ten times. This chain links TRBV2 with TRBJ1-2; 7 nucleotides agree with TRBD1. The germline V gene has CDR1 SNHLY and CDR2 FYNNEI. The CDR3 runs 15 residues. The trim removed 6 bases at V and 1 base at J, leaving 8 bases unmatched. CDR3 sequence: CASSLSGQFNYGYTF. The CDR3 DNA is TGTGCCAGCAGCCTATCGGGACAGTTTAACTATGGCTACACCTTC.

The chain joins TRBV7-2 to TRBJ2-7, with a possible D match to TRBD2 (6 bases). Per the germline V gene, CDR1 is SGHTA and CDR2 is FQGNSA. Deletions cut 6 bases from V and 0 bases from J, with 15 bases between. The CDR3 has 15 amino acids. This CDR3 is CASSAGGKVSYEQYF. The CDR3 nucleotides are TGTGCCAGCAGTGCCGGAGGGAAAGTCTCCTACGAGCAGTACTTC.

This clonotype came up many times. The chain joins TRBV29-1 to TRBJ2-5; 10 nucleotides align to TRBD1. V trimming: 3 bases; J trimming: 3 bases; junction bases outside the gene matches: 10. The CDR3 spans 16 residues. Germline-derived CDR1 and CDR2 are SQVTM and ANQGSEA. In nucleotides, the CDR3 is TGCAGCGTTGAGGGGACGACAGGGGGCGCGGAAGAGACCCAGTACTTC. Protein product: CSVEGTTGGAEETQYF.

This rearrangement joins TRBV27 to TRBJ1-2; 8 bases align to TRBD1. This CDR3 comprises 13 residues. Trimming removed 7 bases from V and 7 bases from J; junction bases left unmatched: 8. CDR1 and CDR2 (germline): MNHEY, SMNVEV (reference sequence). The CDR3 loop reads CASTNGQGRGYTF. DNA of the CDR3: TGTGCCAGCACCAATGGACAGGGACGTGGCTACACCTTC.

This clonotype has just a few counts. The chain joins TRBV29-1 to TRBJ2-7; D not certain. Trimming left V 6 bases short and J 9 bases short, with 6 bases between. The CDR3 runs 8 residues. Per the germline V gene, CDR1 is SQVTM and CDR2 is ANQGSEA. This chain's CDR3 is CSVALQYF. In DNA form, the CDR3 reads TGCAGCGTGGCCCTGCAGTACTTC.

The J gene is TRBJ1-3, the V gene TRBV20-1; possibly TRBD1 for D (5 bases). V dropped 3 bases and J dropped 11 bases, with 20 bases sitting between them. In germline, CDR1 is DFQATT, CDR2 SNEGSKA (reference sequence). The CDR3 is made up of 14 amino acids. CDR3 nucleotides: TGCAGTGCTAGGGTGTCGGGACTCTCCGAGGCCATATATTTT. Protein: CSARVSGLSEAIYF.

This chain links TRBV27 with TRBJ1-1; no clear D. Germline loops: CDR1 MNHEY, CDR2 SMNVEV (reference sequence). The CDR3 loop spans 13 amino acids. Trimming cost V 5 bases and J 1 base, with 8 bases left between them. CDR3: CASSPQPNTEAFF. The DNA for the CDR3 is TGTGCCAGCAGTCCACAACCGAACACTGAAGCTTTCTTT.

This clonotype has just a few counts. One end of the junction fails to match germline, which may point to a read error. The chain combines TRBV11-2 with TRBJ2-5; 7 bases align to TRBD2. In germline, CDR1 is SGHAT, CDR2 FQNNGV. The CDR3 loop spans 15 amino acids. The CDR3 reads CASSQDWTRQETQYF. CDR3 coding DNA: TGCGCCAGCAGCCAAGATTGGACTAGGCAAGAGACCCAGTACTTC.

This clonotype was counted only a few times. The chain couples TRBV30 to TRBJ1-1; TRBD1 matches at 7 bases. J was trimmed by 5 bases and V by 6 bases; bases with no gene match: 12. CDR3 size: 14 residues. Germline values: CDR1 GTSNPN, CDR2 SVGIG (reference sequence). The CDR3 DNA reads as TGTGCCTGCGGCATGGACAGGAGGAGTACTGAAGCTTTCTTT. Encoded protein: CACGMDRRSTEAFF. Full variable domain (remainder filled in from reference TRBV30 and TRBJ1-1): SQTIHQWPATLVQPVGSPLSLECTVEGTSNPNLYWYRQAAGRGLQLLFYSVGIGQISSEVPQNLSASRPQDRQFILSSKKLLLSDSGFYLCACGMDRRSTEAFFGQGTRLTVV.

This clonotype showed up just once. V usage is TRBV20-1 and J usage is TRBJ2-5; D perhaps matches TRBD1 (5 bases). The CDR3 runs 10 residues. V was clipped by 2 bases and J by 9 bases, with 7 bases between them. Germline V CDR1 and CDR2: DFQATT, SNEGSKA (reference sequence). The CDR3 loop is CSARRQPQYF. The CDR3 coding sequence is TGCAGTGCTAGAAGACAGCCCCAGTACTTC.

This clonotype was counted only a few times. V and J are TRBV12-3 or TRBV12-4 and TRBJ1-2; D remains unclear. This CDR3 has 12 amino acids. Trimming took 5 bases from V and 6 from J, leaving 10 bases between them. CDR3 bases: TGTGCCAGCAGTGAGGGCCGGAATGGCTACACCTTC. Translation: CASSEGRNGYTF.

The rearrangement links TRBV29-1 to TRBJ2-3; 7 bases line up with TRBD2. Germline V gene sequence: CDR1 SQVTM, CDR2 ANQGSEA. This CDR3 comprises 14 residues. V dropped 7 bases and J dropped 0; count of bases not matched to a gene: 7. The CDR3 loop reads CSAPLATSTDTQYF. In DNA form, the CDR3 reads TGCAGCGCCCCACTAGCGACTAGCACAGATACGCAGTATTTT.

This rearrangement joins TRBV10-3 to TRBJ1-2; 10 bases fit TRBD1. There are 12 residues in the CDR3. Germline CDR1 is ENHRY and CDR2 is SYGVKD. Trimming at V came to 8 bases and at J to 7 bases, leaving 4 bases not matched to a gene. The CDR3 spells CAISGQGIGYTF. The CDR3 DNA reads TGTGCCATCTCGGGACAGGGGATTGGCTACACCTTC.

This clonotype was recorded a few times. The gene calls are TRBV20-1 and TRBJ2-7; D is ambiguous. The germline CDR1 and CDR2 sequences are DFQATT and SNEGSKA (reference sequence). The V end lost 6 bases, the J end lost 2 bases, and 14 bases lay between the germline ends. This CDR3 is built from 13 residues. Here the CDR3 reads CSAWQEPTYEQYF. The CDR3 DNA reads TGCAGTGCATGGCAGGAACCCACCTACGAGCAGTACTTC.

The chain combines TRBV7-2 with TRBJ2-5; 14 bases are shared with TRBD2. With 6 bases clipped from V and 5 bases from J, the junction kept 5 bases outside the gene matches. CDR1 and CDR2 (germline): SGHTA, FQGNSA. The CDR3 has 15 amino acids. CDR3 nucleotide sequence: TGTGCCAGCAGTCGACTAGCGGGAGGGTTTGAGACCCAGTACTTC. It translates to CASSRLAGGFETQYF.